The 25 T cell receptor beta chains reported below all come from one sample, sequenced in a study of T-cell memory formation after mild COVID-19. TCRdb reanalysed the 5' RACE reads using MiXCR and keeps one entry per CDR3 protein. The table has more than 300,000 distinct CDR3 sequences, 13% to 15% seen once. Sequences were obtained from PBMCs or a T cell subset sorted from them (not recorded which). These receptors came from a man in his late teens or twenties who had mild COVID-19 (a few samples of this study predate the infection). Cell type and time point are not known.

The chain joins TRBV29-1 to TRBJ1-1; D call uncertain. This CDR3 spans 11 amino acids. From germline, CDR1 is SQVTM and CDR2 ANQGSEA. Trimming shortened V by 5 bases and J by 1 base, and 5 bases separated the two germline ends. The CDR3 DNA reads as TGCAGCGTTAGGAGGAACACTGAAGCTTTCTTT. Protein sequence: CSVRRNTEAFF.

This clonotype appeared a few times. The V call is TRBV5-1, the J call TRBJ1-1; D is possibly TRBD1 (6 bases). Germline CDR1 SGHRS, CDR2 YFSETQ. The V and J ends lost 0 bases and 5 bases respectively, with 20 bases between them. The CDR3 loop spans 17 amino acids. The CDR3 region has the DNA TGCGCCAGCAGCTTGGCCGTTCCTATGGGAGGGGGAACTGAAGCTTTCTTT. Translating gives CASSLAVPMGGGTEAFF.

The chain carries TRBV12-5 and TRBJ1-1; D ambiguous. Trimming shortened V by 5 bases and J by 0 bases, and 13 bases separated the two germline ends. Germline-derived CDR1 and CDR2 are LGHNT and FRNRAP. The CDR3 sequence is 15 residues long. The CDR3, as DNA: TGTGCTAGTGGTCCTGTGGGTTCATTGAACACTGAAGCTTTCTTT. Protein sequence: CASGPVGSLNTEAFF.

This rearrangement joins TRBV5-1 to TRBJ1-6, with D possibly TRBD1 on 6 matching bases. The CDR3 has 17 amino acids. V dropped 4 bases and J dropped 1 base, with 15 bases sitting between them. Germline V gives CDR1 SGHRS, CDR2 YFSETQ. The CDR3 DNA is TGCGCCAGCAGCCTTATACAGGGAGAATCCTATAATTCACCCCTCCACTTT. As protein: CASSLIQGESYNSPLHF.

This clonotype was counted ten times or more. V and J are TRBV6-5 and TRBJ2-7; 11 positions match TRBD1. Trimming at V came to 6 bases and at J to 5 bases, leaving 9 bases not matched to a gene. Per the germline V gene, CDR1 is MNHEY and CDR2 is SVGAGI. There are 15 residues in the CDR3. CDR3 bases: TGTGCCAGCAGACCTCCGGACAGGGGGCTTCACGAGCAGTACTTC. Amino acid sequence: CASRPPDRGLHEQYF.

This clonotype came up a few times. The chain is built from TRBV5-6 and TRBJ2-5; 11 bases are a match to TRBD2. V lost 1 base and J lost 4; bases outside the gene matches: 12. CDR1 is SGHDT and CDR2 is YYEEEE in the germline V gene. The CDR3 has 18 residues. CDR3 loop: CASSLIKTSGALGETQYF. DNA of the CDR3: TGTGCCAGCAGCTTGATCAAGACTAGCGGGGCTTTGGGAGAGACCCAGTACTTC.

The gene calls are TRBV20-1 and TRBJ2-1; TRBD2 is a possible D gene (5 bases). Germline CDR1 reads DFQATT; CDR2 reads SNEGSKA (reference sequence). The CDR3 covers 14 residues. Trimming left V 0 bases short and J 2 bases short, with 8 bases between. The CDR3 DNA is TGCAGTGCTAGAGAACGAGCGGCCTACAATGAGCAGTTCTTC. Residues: CSARERAAYNEQFF.

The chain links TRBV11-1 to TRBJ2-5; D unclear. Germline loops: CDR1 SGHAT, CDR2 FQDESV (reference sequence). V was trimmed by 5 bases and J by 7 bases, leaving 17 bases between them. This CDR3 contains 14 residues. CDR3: CASSPTNNVRTQYF. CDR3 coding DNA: TGTGCCAGCAGCCCTACAAACAACGTTAGGACCCAGTACTTC.

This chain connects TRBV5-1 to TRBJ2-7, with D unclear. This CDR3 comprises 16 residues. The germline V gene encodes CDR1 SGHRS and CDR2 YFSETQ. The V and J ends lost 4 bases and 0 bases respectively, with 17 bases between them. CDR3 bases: TGCGCCAGCAGCGTGTCGGGCCCGACGGGCTCCTACGAGCAGTACTTC. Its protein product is CASSVSGPTGSYEQYF. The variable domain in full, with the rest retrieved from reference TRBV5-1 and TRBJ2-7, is KAGVTQTPRYLIKTRGQQVTLSCSPISGHRSVSWYQQTPGQGLQFLFEYFSETQRNKGNFPGRFSGRQFSNSRSEMNVSTLELGDSALYLCASSVSGPTGSYEQYFGPGTRLTVT.

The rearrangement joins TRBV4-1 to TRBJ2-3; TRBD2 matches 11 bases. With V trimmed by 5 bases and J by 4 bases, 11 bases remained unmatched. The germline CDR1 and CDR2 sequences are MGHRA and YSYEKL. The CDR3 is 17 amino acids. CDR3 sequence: CASSSFPLAGEPDTQYF. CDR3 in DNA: TGCGCCAGCAGCTCCTTCCCACTAGCGGGGGAGCCAGATACGCAGTATTTT.

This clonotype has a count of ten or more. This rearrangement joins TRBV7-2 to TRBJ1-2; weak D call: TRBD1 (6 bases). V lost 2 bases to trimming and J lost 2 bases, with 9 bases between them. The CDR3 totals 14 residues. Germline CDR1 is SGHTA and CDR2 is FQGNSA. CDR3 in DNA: TGTGCCAGCAGCTTAAATGGGGGCAACTATGGCTACACCTTC. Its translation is CASSLNGGNYGYTF.

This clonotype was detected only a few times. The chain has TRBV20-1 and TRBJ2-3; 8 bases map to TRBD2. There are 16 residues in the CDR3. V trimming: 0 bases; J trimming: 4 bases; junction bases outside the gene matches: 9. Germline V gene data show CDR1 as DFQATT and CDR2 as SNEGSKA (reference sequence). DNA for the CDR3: TGCAGTGCTAGAGATCTCAGGCGGGGGGAGGCAGATACGCAGTATTTT. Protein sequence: CSARDLRRGEADTQYF.

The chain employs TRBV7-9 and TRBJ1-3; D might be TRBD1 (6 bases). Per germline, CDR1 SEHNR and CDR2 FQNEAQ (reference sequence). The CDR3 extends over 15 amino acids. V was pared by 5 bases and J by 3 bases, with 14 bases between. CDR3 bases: TGTGCCAGCAGCCAAAGACAGGATTTTGGAAACACCATATATTTT. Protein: CASSQRQDFGNTIYF.

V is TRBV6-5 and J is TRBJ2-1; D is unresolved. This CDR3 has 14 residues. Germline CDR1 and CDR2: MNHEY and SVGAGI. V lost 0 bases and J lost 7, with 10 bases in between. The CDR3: CASSYSGSWNEQFF. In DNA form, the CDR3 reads TGTGCCAGCAGTTACTCGGGCAGTTGGAATGAGCAGTTCTTC.

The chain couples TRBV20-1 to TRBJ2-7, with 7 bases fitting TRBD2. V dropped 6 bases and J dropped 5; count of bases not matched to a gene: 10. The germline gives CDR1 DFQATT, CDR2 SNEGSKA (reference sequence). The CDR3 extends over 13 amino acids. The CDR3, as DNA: TGCAGTGCGACCGGGACTAACGCCCACGAGCAGTACTTC. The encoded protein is CSATGTNAHEQYF.

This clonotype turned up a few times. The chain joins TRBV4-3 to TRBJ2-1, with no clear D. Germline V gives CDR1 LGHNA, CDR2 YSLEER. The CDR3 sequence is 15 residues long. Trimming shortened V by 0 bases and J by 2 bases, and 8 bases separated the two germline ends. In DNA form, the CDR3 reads TGCGCCAGCAGCCAAGACAGGCCGGCCTACAATGAGCAGTTCTTC. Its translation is CASSQDRPAYNEQFF.

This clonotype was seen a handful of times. The CDR3: CASSQVGVYEQYF. Here the CDR3 DNA reads TGTGCCAGCAGCCAAGTCGGGGTCTACGAGCAGTACTTC. V and J are TRBV3-1 and TRBJ2-7; tentatively, D is TRBD2 (5 bases). Germline lookup yields CDR1 LGHDT and CDR2 YNNKEL (reference sequence). CDR3 length: 13 residues. Trimming shortened V by 1 base and J by 3 bases, and 7 bases separated the two germline ends.

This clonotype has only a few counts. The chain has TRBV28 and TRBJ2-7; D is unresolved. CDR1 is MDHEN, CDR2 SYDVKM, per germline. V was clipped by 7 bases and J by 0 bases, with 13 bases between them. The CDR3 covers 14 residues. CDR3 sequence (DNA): TGTGCCAGCACCGCTCACTCGAGCTCCTACGAGCAGTACGTC. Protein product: CASTAHSSSYEQYV.

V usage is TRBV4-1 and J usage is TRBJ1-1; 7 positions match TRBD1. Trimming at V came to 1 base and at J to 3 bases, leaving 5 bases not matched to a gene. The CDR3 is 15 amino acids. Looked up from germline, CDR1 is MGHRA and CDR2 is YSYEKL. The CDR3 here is CASSQGTGRHTEAFF. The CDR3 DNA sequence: TGCGCCAGCAGCCAAGGGACAGGTCGGCACACTGAAGCTTTCTTT.

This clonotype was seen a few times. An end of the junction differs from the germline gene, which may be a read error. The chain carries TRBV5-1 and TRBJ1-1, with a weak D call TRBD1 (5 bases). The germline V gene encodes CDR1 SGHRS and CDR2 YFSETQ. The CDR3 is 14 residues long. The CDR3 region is CASTLRGGGTEAFF. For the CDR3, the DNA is TGCGCCAGCACCTTGAGGGGTGGGGGCACTGAAGCTTTCTTT.

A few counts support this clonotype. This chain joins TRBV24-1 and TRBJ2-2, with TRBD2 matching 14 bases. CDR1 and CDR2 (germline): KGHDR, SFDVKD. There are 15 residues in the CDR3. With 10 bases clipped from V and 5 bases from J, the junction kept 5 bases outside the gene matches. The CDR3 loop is CATTGTSGGTGELFF. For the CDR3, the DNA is TGTGCCACGACCGGGACTAGCGGGGGAACCGGGGAGCTGTTTTTT.

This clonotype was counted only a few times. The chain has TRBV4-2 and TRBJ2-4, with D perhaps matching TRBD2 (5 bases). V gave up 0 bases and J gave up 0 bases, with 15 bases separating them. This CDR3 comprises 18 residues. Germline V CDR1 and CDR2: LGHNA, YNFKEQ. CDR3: CASSQDLGNGVAKNIQYF. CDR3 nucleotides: TGTGCCAGCAGCCAAGATCTAGGGAACGGGGTAGCCAAAAACATTCAGTACTTC.

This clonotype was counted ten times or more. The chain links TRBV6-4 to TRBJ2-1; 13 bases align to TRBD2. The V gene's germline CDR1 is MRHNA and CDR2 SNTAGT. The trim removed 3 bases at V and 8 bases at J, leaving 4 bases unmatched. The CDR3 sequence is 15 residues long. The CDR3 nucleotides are TGTGCCAGCAGTGAAACTAGCGGGGGGGCACATGAGCAGTTCTTC. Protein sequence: CASSETSGGAHEQFF.

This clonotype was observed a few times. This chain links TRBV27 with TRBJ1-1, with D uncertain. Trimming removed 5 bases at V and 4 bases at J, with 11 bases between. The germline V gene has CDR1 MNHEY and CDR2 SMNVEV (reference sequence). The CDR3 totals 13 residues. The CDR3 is CASSHGQFTEAFF. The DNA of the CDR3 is TGTGCCAGCAGTCATGGGCAATTCACTGAAGCTTTCTTT.

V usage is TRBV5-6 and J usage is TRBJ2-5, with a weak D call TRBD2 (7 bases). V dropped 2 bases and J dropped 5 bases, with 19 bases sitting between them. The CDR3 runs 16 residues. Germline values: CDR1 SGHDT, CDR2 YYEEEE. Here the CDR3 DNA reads TGTGCCAGCAGCTTTGGGGGGGCTTACTCTGCTGAGACCCAGTACTTC. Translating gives CASSFGGAYSAETQYF.